The sequence of this TCR beta chain was determined in a study of blood T cell repertoires in COVID-19. J gave up 5 bases and V 6 bases, and 14 bases lay outside the gene matches. CDR3 length: 18 amino acids. Germline lookup yields CDR1 MDHEN and CDR2 SYDVKM. In the source study's methods: By means of reference gene primer amplification, nucleated cell counts were estimated. Data came from immunoSEQ multiplex PCR; TCRdb stores just in-frame clones and leaves some out. V, J and clone size reflect that table, while D and trimming were determined from the DNA. This sample has around 180,000 clones, with around 86% found just once. Cohort 3 donors counted as recovered after two negative PCRs, clearance, or resolved symptoms.

Sequenced sample: PBMCs or T cells enriched from blood (not recorded which). This receptor was obtained from a woman aged 25 to 45 who had recovered from COVID-19. The chain combines TRBV28 with TRBJ2-2, with 11 bases matching TRBD2. The CDR3 DNA sequence: TGTGCCAGCAGCCCTCCTTATAGCGGGAGGGCCTGGACCGGGGAGCTGTTTTTT. This translates into CASSPPYSGRAWTGELFF.